These T cell receptor beta chains were read from a single sample in a study of Ad26.COV2.S vaccination and SARS-CoV-2 variants. Assay: immunoSEQ multiplex PCR; the TCRdb copy retains only in-frame clones and omits some. The sample includes 380,000 or so clones, roughly 89% of them seen just once. The starting material was peripheral blood, obtained in a trial of Ad26.COV2.S vaccine versus placebo. These TCRs come from a person between 18 and 60 years old who received the Ad26.COV2.S COVID-19 vaccine or a placebo. The CDR3 runs from the conserved cysteine through the conserved F or W. Fields, in order: D gene, V gene, clone size, J gene, CDR3 protein, CDR3 DNA. D genes are given only for firm matches. Only part of the rows carry a size: once, few, many, or a class if the clone is expanded.

NA	TRBV7-9	NA	TRBJ2-1	CASSPQQRNEQFF	TGTGCCAGCAGCCCCCAACAGCGAAATGAGCAGTTCTTC
NA	TRBV3-1/TRBV3-2	NA	TRBJ1-1	CASSPLVGVGEAFF	TGTGCCAGCAGCCCCCTTGTAGGCGTTGGTGAAGCTTTCTTT
NA	TRBV7-2	once	TRBJ2-7	CASSPRAGAYEQYF	TGTGCCAGCAGCCCCAGGGCAGGGGCCTACGAGCAGTACTTC
NA	TRBV5-1	NA	TRBJ2-5	CASSWQDTQYF	TGCGCCAGCAGCTGGCAAGATACCCAGTACTTC
TRBD1	TRBV3-1/TRBV3-2	NA	TRBJ1-6	CASSPSGTGNSPLHF	TGTGCCAGCAGTCCTTCCGGGACAGGCAATTCACCCCTCCACTTT
NA	TRBV9	once	TRBJ2-7	CASSVGPGPTLSYEQYF	TGTGCCAGCAGCGTAGGCCCGGGACCAACCTTATCCTACGAGCAGTACTTC
NA	TRBV30	few	TRBJ2-7	CAWSFTGRGEQYF	TGTGCCTGGAGTTTTACGGGTCGGGGCGAGCAGTACTTC
NA	TRBV4-1	NA	TRBJ2-7	CASSQSQGSHSEQYF	TGCGCCAGCAGCCAATCCCAAGGCTCCCACAGCGAGCAGTACTTC
TRBD1	TRBV7-9	once	TRBJ1-6	CASTQGTGNSPLHF	TGTGCCAGCACCCAGGGGACAGGAAATTCACCCCTCCACTTT
TRBD2	TRBV5-4	NA	TRBJ2-1	CASSSSGGRDEQFF	TGTGCCAGCAGCTCGTCGGGAGGCCGAGATGAGCAGTTCTTC
NA	TRBV5-1	NA	TRBJ2-2	CASSLAGPGELFF	TGCGCCAGCAGCTTGGCAGGTCCCGGGGAGCTGTTTTTT
NA	TRBV10-3	NA	TRBJ1-6	CAISESPPDSPLHF	TGTGCCATCAGTGAGTCCCCCCCGGATTCACCCCTCCACTTT
TRBD1	TRBV5-5	NA	TRBJ1-1	CASSLWWQGALRTEAFF	TGTGCCAGCAGCTTGTGGTGGCAGGGGGCGCTTCGGACTGAAGCTTTCTTT
NA	TRBV28	NA	TRBJ2-2	CASSLPTGNTGELFF	TGTGCCAGCAGTTTGCCCACAGGGAACACCGGGGAGCTGTTTTTT
TRBD2	TRBV2	few	TRBJ2-5	CASTAGGLEETQYF	TGTGCCAGCACCGCGGGGGGGCTGGAAGAGACCCAGTACTTC
NA	TRBV6-1	NA	TRBJ2-3	CASSESPGTGDTQYF	TGTGCCAGCAGTGAAAGCCCGGGTACGGGCGATACGCAGTATTTT
NA	TRBV5-6	NA	TRBJ2-1	CASSFGSYNEQFF	TGTGCCAGCAGCTTCGGATCCTACAATGAGCAGTTCTTC